This TCR beta chain was obtained from a study of control samples from healthy donors and cancer patients. Per germline, CDR1 MNHEY and CDR2 SVGAGI. Trimming removed 6 bases from V and 5 bases from J, with 16 bases in between. This CDR3 has 14 amino acids. Produced via immunoSEQ multiplex PCR; TCRdb's table is partial and in-frame only. The table has roughly 180,000 clones, approximately 94% seen once. This rearrangement joins TRBV6-5 to TRBJ1-1, with D possibly TRBD1 on 6 matching bases. Sequencing input: blood. The source of this sequence is a young woman in good health. CDR3 protein: CASSPNRAATEAFF. In nucleotides, the CDR3 is TGTGCCAGCAGCCCAAACAGGGCGGCAACTGAAGCTTTCTTT.